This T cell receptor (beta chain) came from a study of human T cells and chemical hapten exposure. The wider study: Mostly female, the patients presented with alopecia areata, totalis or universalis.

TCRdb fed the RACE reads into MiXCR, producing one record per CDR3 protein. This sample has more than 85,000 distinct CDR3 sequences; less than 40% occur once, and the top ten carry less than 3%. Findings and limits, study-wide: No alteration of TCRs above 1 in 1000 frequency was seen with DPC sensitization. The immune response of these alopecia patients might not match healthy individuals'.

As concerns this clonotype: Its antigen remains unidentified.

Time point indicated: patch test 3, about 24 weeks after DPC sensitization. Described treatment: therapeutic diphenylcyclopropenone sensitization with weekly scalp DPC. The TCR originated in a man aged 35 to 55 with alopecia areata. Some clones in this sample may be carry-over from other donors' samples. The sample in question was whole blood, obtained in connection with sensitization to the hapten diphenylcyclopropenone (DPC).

CDR3 DNA sequence: TGTGCCAGCAGTTACATTGGACTAGCGGTCTCTGGGGCCAACGTCCTGACTTTC. It encodes CASSYIGLAVSGANVLTF. V usage is TRBV6-2 or TRBV6-3 and J usage is TRBJ2-6; TRBD2 matches at 10 bases. With V trimmed by 2 bases and J by 0 bases, 4 bases remained unmatched. In germline, CDR1 is MNHEY, CDR2 SVGEGT. This CDR3 has 18 amino acids.